The rows below give T cell receptor beta chains drawn from one sample of a study of Ad26.COV2.S vaccination and SARS-CoV-2 variants. Clones were read by immunoSEQ multiplex PCR, and TCRdb kept only the in-frame ones, dropping some. Of roughly 380,000 clones detected, 92% appear once; the ten largest clones hold around 4.2%. The sample consisted of peripheral blood, taken after recovery from COVID-19. Source of these receptors: a human donor who had recovered from COVID-19. CDR3s include the opening cysteine and the closing phenylalanine or tryptophan. The D gene is left open where the match is weak. Clone size appears in some rows only: once, few, many, or a class for an expanded clone.

clone_size: .; v_call: TRBV5-1; j_call: TRBJ2-5; d_call: .; cdr3_nt: TGCGCCAGCAGCCCTCGGGCGGGGGAGACCCAGTACTTC; cdr3_aa: CASSPRAGETQYF
clone_size: .; v_call: TRBV27; j_call: TRBJ2-3; d_call: .; cdr3_nt: TGTGCCAGCAGTTGGGTTTTTGCAGATACGCAGTATTTT; cdr3_aa: CASSWVFADTQYF
clone_size: .; v_call: TRBV12-3/TRBV12-4; j_call: TRBJ1-2; d_call: .; cdr3_nt: TGTGCCAGCAGTTTACGGCAGGGGTATGGCTACACCTTC; cdr3_aa: CASSLRQGYGYTF
clone_size: .; v_call: TRBV5-4; j_call: TRBJ1-2; d_call: TRBD1; cdr3_nt: TGTGCCAGCAGCTGGGACAGGGGCCAACTCTATGGCTACACCTTC; cdr3_aa: CASSWDRGQLYGYTF
clone_size: .; v_call: TRBV4-1; j_call: TRBJ1-5; d_call: .; cdr3_nt: TGCGCCAGCAGCCAAGGGAATCAGCCCCAGCATTTT; cdr3_aa: CASSQGNQPQHF
clone_size: once; v_call: TRBV7-9; j_call: TRBJ2-4; d_call: .; cdr3_nt: TGTGCCAGCAGCTCGCCGCTGACGGAAAACATTCAGTACTTC; cdr3_aa: CASSSPLTENIQYF
clone_size: .; v_call: TRBV4-1; j_call: TRBJ2-7; d_call: .; cdr3_nt: TGCGCCAGCAGCCACCTTCCCTCGGAGGGGGGAGACTACGAGCAGTACTTC; cdr3_aa: CASSHLPSEGGDYEQYF
clone_size: .; v_call: TRBV18; j_call: TRBJ2-3; d_call: .; cdr3_nt: TGTGCCAGCTCTTCCCTTCGGGATACGCAGTATTTT; cdr3_aa: CASSSLRDTQYF
clone_size: .; v_call: TRBV19; j_call: TRBJ1-5; d_call: .; cdr3_nt: TGTGCCAGTAGTATAGGCAATCAGCCCCAGCATTTT; cdr3_aa: CASSIGNQPQHF
clone_size: .; v_call: TRBV4-3; j_call: TRBJ2-7; d_call: TRBD1; cdr3_nt: TGCGCCAGCAGCCAAGTGGGACAGGGGGCGTGGGAGCAGTACTTC; cdr3_aa: CASSQVGQGAWEQYF
clone_size: .; v_call: TRBV7-2; j_call: TRBJ2-3; d_call: .; cdr3_nt: TGTGCCAGCAGCTTAAGTCGGACAACAGATACGCAGTATTTT; cdr3_aa: CASSLSRTTDTQYF
clone_size: .; v_call: TRBV7-6; j_call: TRBJ2-3; d_call: TRBD1; cdr3_nt: TGTGCCAGCAGCGGGACAGCAGCCATAACAGATACGCAGTATTTT; cdr3_aa: CASSGTAAITDTQYF
clone_size: .; v_call: TRBV2; j_call: TRBJ1-2; d_call: .; cdr3_nt: TGTGCCAGCAGTGGTTCAGGGATGCAACGGTATGGCTACACCTTC; cdr3_aa: CASSGSGMQRYGYTF
clone_size: .; v_call: TRBV3-1/TRBV3-2; j_call: TRBJ1-4; d_call: .; cdr3_nt: TGTGCCAGCAGCCAGGGGGCCAGAGAAAAACTGTTTTTT; cdr3_aa: CASSQGAREKLFF
clone_size: .; v_call: TRBV5-1; j_call: TRBJ1-5; d_call: .; cdr3_nt: TGCGCCAGCAGCCTCGGTGCGGTCAATCAGCCCCAGCATTTT; cdr3_aa: CASSLGAVNQPQHF
clone_size: once; v_call: TRBV6-4; j_call: TRBJ1-2; d_call: .; cdr3_nt: TGTGCCAGCAGTGAGAAAGCCTGGGCACTGGATGGCTACACCTTC; cdr3_aa: CASSEKAWALDGYTF
clone_size: once; v_call: TRBV7-9; j_call: TRBJ2-7; d_call: TRBD1; cdr3_nt: TGTGCCAGCACCCGGGACAGTGCTTTTATGTCCGAGCAGTACTTC; cdr3_aa: CASTRDSAFMSEQYF
clone_size: .; v_call: TRBV5-1; j_call: TRBJ2-5; d_call: TRBD1; cdr3_nt: TGCGCCAGCAGCCACTCCGGACAGGGTGAGACCCAGTACTTC; cdr3_aa: CASSHSGQGETQYF
clone_size: .; v_call: TRBV3-1/TRBV3-2; j_call: TRBJ1-5; d_call: .; cdr3_nt: TGTGCCAGCAGCCAAGGGCAGTTTATGCCCCAGCATTTT; cdr3_aa: CASSQGQFMPQHF
clone_size: once; v_call: TRBV6-5; j_call: TRBJ2-7; d_call: .; cdr3_nt: TGTGCCAGCAGTTACTCCAGGGAAGTCTACGAGCAGTACTTC; cdr3_aa: CASSYSREVYEQYF
clone_size: .; v_call: TRBV9; j_call: TRBJ2-2; d_call: .; cdr3_nt: TGTGCCAGCAGCGTCGCCGCCAACACCGGGGAGCTGTTTTTT; cdr3_aa: CASSVAANTGELFF
clone_size: .; v_call: TRBV3-1/TRBV3-2; j_call: TRBJ2-1; d_call: TRBD2; cdr3_nt: TGTGCCAGCAGCCAAGATCTTATTGGGCTAGCGGGGGGGTCCGGTAACAATGAGCAGTTCTTC; cdr3_aa: CASSQDLIGLAGGSGNNEQFF
clone_size: .; v_call: TRBV9; j_call: TRBJ2-1; d_call: .; cdr3_nt: TGTGCCAGCAGCGCCCAGGGGGGGCAGAACAATGAGCAGTTCTTC; cdr3_aa: CASSAQGGQNNEQFF
clone_size: .; v_call: TRBV6-4; j_call: TRBJ2-1; d_call: .; cdr3_nt: TGTGCCAGCTCCTCGGGCATAGGGGGTGAGCAGTTCTTC; cdr3_aa: CASSSGIGGEQFF
clone_size: .; v_call: TRBV9; j_call: TRBJ1-4; d_call: TRBD1; cdr3_nt: TGTGCCAGCAGCCTAGGGGACAGTGAAAAACTGTTTTTT; cdr3_aa: CASSLGDSEKLFF
clone_size: .; v_call: TRBV14; j_call: TRBJ2-1; d_call: TRBD2; cdr3_nt: TGTGCCAGCAGCTCACAAAGGGCCCAAAGACTAGCGGGAAACAATGAGCAGTTCTTC; cdr3_aa: CASSSQRAQRLAGNNEQFF